One and the same sample provided the 32 T cell receptor beta chains below, sequenced in a study of radiation and T cells in renal cell carcinoma. The repertoire was sequenced with immunoSEQ multiplex PCR; TCRdb's copy has only in-frame clones and lacks some. The repertoire includes some 14,000 clones, around 50% of them detected once, and 10% to 15% sits in the top ten. Treatment defined: treatment-naive control, cytoreductive nephrectomy. The sequencing here drew on tumor tissue, taken from a patient whose treatment was nephrectomy without radiotherapy. The receptors come from a man aged 50 to 60 with renal cell carcinoma.

The gene calls are TRBV7-2 and TRBJ2-1, with unresolved D. This CDR3 contains 16 residues. Per germline, CDR1 SGHTA and CDR2 FQGNSA. V gave up 2 bases and J gave up 0 bases, with 11 bases separating them. CDR3 region: CASSLTTWSSYNEQFF. In nucleotides, the CDR3 is TGTGCCAGCAGCTTAACAACCTGGAGCTCCTACAATGAGCAGTTCTTC.

Here the CDR3 DNA reads TGTGCCAGCAGCCAAAGCGGGCAGGGGATATCCTACGAGCAGTACTTC. It is translated as CASSQSGQGISYEQYF. This chain connects TRBV7-9 to TRBJ2-7; either TRBD1 or TRBD2 may supply D (6 bases each). Trimming took 5 bases from V and 1 from J, leaving 18 bases between them. This CDR3 has 16 amino acids. Germline assignment: CDR1 SEHNR and CDR2 FQNEAQ (reference sequence).

The chain is built from TRBV9 and TRBJ1-3, with 7 bases matching TRBD1. Trimming at V came to 4 bases and at J to 6 bases, leaving 7 bases not matched to a gene. CDR1 is SGDLS and CDR2 is YYNGEE in the germline V gene. This CDR3 contains 14 residues. CDR3: CASSQGQSSNTIYF. The CDR3 coding sequence is TGTGCCAGCAGCCAGGGACAGTCCTCAAACACCATATATTTT.

In its sample, this clone was seen once. The chain has TRBV19 and TRBJ1-2; no clear D. This CDR3 has 13 amino acids. The germline V gene has CDR1 LNHDA and CDR2 SQIVND (reference sequence). With 5 bases removed from V and 4 bases from J, the gap between germline ends came to 11 bases. CDR3 protein: CASSSSAGYGYTF. As DNA, the CDR3 is TGTGCCAGTAGTTCCTCGGCCGGCTATGGCTACACCTTC. Drawing the rest from reference TRBV19 and TRBJ1-2, the complete variable domain is DGGITQSPKYLFRKEGQNVTLSCEQNLNHDAMYWYRQDPGQGLRLIYYSQIVNDFQKGDIAEGYSVSREKKESFPLTVTSAQKNPTAFYLCASSSSAGYGYTFGSGTRLTVV.

The chain couples TRBV11-2 to TRBJ1-2, with D uncertain. The germline CDR1 and CDR2 sequences are SGHAT and FQNNGV. This CDR3 region has 13 residues. The ends were cut back, 1 base at V and 2 bases at J, with 5 bases in the middle. The CDR3 coding sequence is TGTGCCAGCAGCTTAGTACAGAACTATGGCTACACCTTC. Translated, it gives CASSLVQNYGYTF.

The CDR3 region has the DNA TGCGCCAGCAGTCTTTCGGGACAGGGGACACCTAACTATGGCTACACCTTC. Its protein is CASSLSGQGTPNYGYTF. The V gene is TRBV4-1, the J gene TRBJ1-2; 10 nucleotides align to TRBD1. Per germline, CDR1 MGHRA and CDR2 YSYEKL. Trimming cost V 6 bases and J 0 bases; bases outside gene matches: 10. The CDR3 consists of 17 residues.

This chain connects TRBV15 to TRBJ1-3; D might be TRBD1 (6 bases). This CDR3 contains 15 residues. Per germline, CDR1 LNHNV and CDR2 YYDKDF (reference sequence). DNA of the CDR3: TGTGGCTCCTCCAGGGGCCCAAGCTCTGGAAACACCATATATTTT. This codes for CGSSRGPSSGNTIYF.

This clone was counted a few times. The chain is built from TRBV7-2 and TRBJ2-3; D may be TRBD1 or TRBD2 (7 bases each). CDR1 and CDR2 (germline): SGHTA, FQGNSA. The V gene lost 5 bases and the J gene lost 2 bases, with 11 bases spanning the gap. This CDR3 is 14 amino acids long. CDR3 DNA sequence: TGTGCCAGCAGCCAGGGGGGGTCCACAGATACGCAGTATTTT. Protein: CASSQGGSTDTQYF.

The sample holds a few counts of this clone. The chain recombines TRBV9 with TRBJ2-1, with D possibly matching TRBD2 (6 bases). V lost 0 bases, J lost 4 bases, and 14 bases lay in between. This CDR3 contains 16 residues. Per the germline V gene, CDR1 is SGDLS and CDR2 is YYNGEE. This CDR3 is CASSVAEGLIYNEQFF. As DNA, the CDR3 is TGTGCCAGCAGCGTAGCTGAGGGACTGATATACAATGAGCAGTTCTTC.

This clone was observed a few times. The chain uses TRBV6-6 and TRBJ1-2; D call uncertain. With 4 bases removed from V and 4 bases from J, the gap between germline ends came to 16 bases. Germline-derived CDR1 and CDR2 are MNHNY and SVGAGI (reference sequence). CDR3 size: 15 residues. The CDR3, as DNA: TGTGCCAGCAGTTCACGCCTACTCATTTCCTATGGCTACACCTTC. This gives the protein CASSSRLLISYGYTF.

By frequency in the sample, this clone is medium-sized. This chain links TRBV7-9 with TRBJ2-7; D gene ambiguous. The V end lost 5 bases, the J end lost 5 bases, and 13 bases lay between the germline ends. Per the germline V gene, CDR1 is SEHNR and CDR2 is FQNEAQ (reference sequence). The CDR3 loop spans 13 amino acids. CDR3 DNA: TGTGCCAGCAGCCAAGTCCCTGGGGACGAGCAGTACTTC. Residues: CASSQVPGDEQYF.

The chain carries TRBV5-1 and TRBJ2-2, with D perhaps TRBD1 or TRBD2 (5 bases each). There are 15 residues in the CDR3. V lost 3 bases and J lost 4, with 13 bases in between. Looked up from germline, CDR1 is SGHRS and CDR2 is YFSETQ. The CDR3 nucleotides are TGCGCCAGCAGCTCCGGGACCCCGGGCACCGGGGAGCTGTTTTTT. Translating gives CASSSGTPGTGELFF.

This clone is medium-sized by share. V usage is TRBV5-6 and J usage is TRBJ2-1; D might be TRBD1 (5 bases). The CDR3 length is 12 residues. V was shortened by 4 bases and J by 5 bases, with 7 bases between the two germline ends. Germline CDR1 and CDR2: SGHDT and YYEEEE. CDR3 residues: CASSPTDNEQFF. CDR3 nucleotide sequence: TGTGCCAGCAGCCCGACAGACAATGAGCAGTTCTTC.

The chain links TRBV15 to TRBJ1-1; D call uncertain. This CDR3 is 16 amino acids long. CDR1 and CDR2 (germline): LNHNV, YYDKDF (reference sequence). V was clipped by 0 bases and J by 0 bases, with 11 bases between them. CDR3 bases: TGTGCCACCAGCAGAGATCGGGCTACACTGAACACTGAAGCTTTCTTT. Amino acid sequence: CATSRDRATLNTEAFF.

A few counts support this clone. This sequence joins TRBV7-3 and TRBJ2-1; TRBD2 matches at 8 bases. CDR1 is SGHTA and CDR2 is FQGTGA in the germline V gene. This CDR3 spans 15 amino acids. With V trimmed by 2 bases and J by 2 bases, 2 bases remained unmatched. CDR3: CASSLQGLAYNEQFF. For the CDR3, the DNA is TGTGCCAGCAGCTTACAGGGACTAGCCTACAATGAGCAGTTCTTC.

The chain combines TRBV2 with TRBJ2-7, with D unresolved. The CDR3 runs to 14 residues. The V end was cut by 8 bases, the J end by 3 bases, with 17 bases between. The germline gives CDR1 SNHLY, CDR2 FYNNEI. CDR3 nucleotide sequence: TGTGCCAGCTCTGAACGGATTTTTCTCTACGAGCAGTACTTC. This gives the protein CASSERIFLYEQYF.

This clone has more than one count but fewer than ten. V gene TRBV2 combines with J gene TRBJ2-1; 9 nucleotides align to TRBD1. CDR3 length equals 15 residues. Germline V gene sequence: CDR1 SNHLY, CDR2 FYNNEI. Unmatched junction bases numbered 6, after V lost 7 bases and J lost 2 bases. The CDR3 nucleotides are TGTGCCAGCACACAAACAGGGGGCGCCTACAATGAGCAGTTCTTC. Amino acid sequence: CASTQTGGAYNEQFF.

The gene calls are TRBV1 and TRBJ2-7; TRBD1 reflects the table's D call only, with no check against the DNA. TRBV1 is annotated as a pseudogene. The CDR3 loop spans 14 amino acids. Here the CDR3 reads CTSRYQGAKNEQYF. The CDR3 coding sequence is TGCACCAGCAGGTACCAGGGGGCGAAGAACGAGCAGTACTTC.

The V call is TRBV5-1, the J call TRBJ1-3; D not certain. The CDR3 totals 15 residues. V was cut by 2 bases and J by 1 base, with 10 bases left in between. Per germline, CDR1 SGHRS and CDR2 YFSETQ. The DNA for the CDR3 is TGCGCCAGCAGCTTTGAAGTATCTTCTGGAAACACCATATATTTT. As protein: CASSFEVSSGNTIYF.

A few counts support this clone. The gene calls are TRBV4-1 and TRBJ2-2, with D maybe TRBD1 (5 bases). Trimming took 3 bases from V and 6 from J, leaving 8 bases between them. Germline V lookup: CDR1 MGHRA, CDR2 YSYEKL. The CDR3 has 13 amino acids. Written as DNA, the CDR3 is TGCGCCAGCAGCCACCCAGGGCCCGGGGAGCTGTTTTTT. It codes for CASSHPGPGELFF.

This chain connects TRBV19 to TRBJ2-3; 10 nucleotides line up with TRBD2. CDR1 LNHDA and CDR2 SQIVND come from the germline V gene (reference sequence). With V trimmed by 5 bases and J by 5 bases, 13 bases remained unmatched. The CDR3 extends over 17 amino acids. The CDR3 sequence is CASSPEGPSGGGDTQYF. The CDR3 coding sequence is TGTGCCAGTAGTCCAGAGGGCCCTAGCGGGGGAGGAGATACGCAGTATTTT.

The rearrangement uses TRBV2 and TRBJ2-7, with TRBD2 identical over 9 bases. The CDR3 spans 15 residues. Germline CDR1 and CDR2: SNHLY and FYNNEI. The ends lost 6 bases at V and 0 bases at J; junction bases unmatched: 6. For the CDR3, the DNA is TGTGCCAGCAGGGCTAGCGGGGCTAGCTCCTACGAGCAGTACTTC. Protein sequence: CASRASGASSYEQYF. Full variable domain (outside the CDR3, taken from reference TRBV2 and TRBJ2-7): EPEVTQTPSHQVTQMGQEVILRCVPISNHLYFYWYRQILGQKVEFLVSFYNNEISEKSEIFDDQFSVERPDGSNFTLKIRSTKLEDSAMYFCASRASGASSYEQYFGPGTRLTVT.

This chain joins TRBV5-5 and TRBJ2-7; tentative D call: TRBD1 (6 bases). CDR1 and CDR2 (germline): SGHKS, YYEKEE (reference sequence). The CDR3 is 13 residues long. The V end lost 3 bases, the J end lost 9 bases, and 16 bases lay between the germline ends. The CDR3 here is CASSSARRGWQYF. CDR3 bases: TGTGCCAGCAGCTCCGCGCGCAGGGGTTGGCAGTACTTC.

This clone appeared once. J is TRBJ2-2 and V is TRBV6-6; 11 bases are shared with TRBD2. Germline CDR1 and CDR2: MNHNY and SVGAGI (reference sequence). The CDR3 has 14 amino acids. V lost 10 bases to trimming and J lost 5 bases; unmatched junction nucleotides: 6. CDR3 in DNA: TGTGCCACCAAAAGACTAGCGGGGACCGGGGAGCTGTTTTTT. This gives the protein CATKRLAGTGELFF.

The rearrangement uses TRBV18 and TRBJ2-3, with a possible D match to TRBD1 (7 bases). The length of the CDR3 is 13 residues. Germline assignment: CDR1 KGHSH and CDR2 LQKENI. V lost 11 bases to trimming and J lost 5 bases, with 17 bases between them. The CDR3 bases are TGTGCCGGAGGGGGCCGGCGGGAAGATACGCAGTATTTT. Translated, it gives CAGGGRREDTQYF. The complete variable domain, with remaining parts taken from reference TRBV18 and TRBJ2-3, reads NAGVMQNPRHLVRRRGQEARLRCSPMKGHSHVYWYRQLPEEGLKFMVYLQKENIIDESGMPKERFSAEFPKEGPSILRIQQVVRGDSAAYFCAGGGRREDTQYFGPGTRLTVL.

This clone occurred a few times. The chain is built from TRBV6-4 and TRBJ2-3; no reliable D call. Germline lookup yields CDR1 MRHNA and CDR2 SNTAGT. The CDR3 has 13 residues. The germline V and J ends were trimmed by 5 bases and 0 bases, with 6 bases remaining between them. Here the CDR3 reads CASSQTSTDTQYF. The CDR3 DNA follows: TGTGCCAGCAGTCAGACTAGCACAGATACGCAGTATTTT.

The chain carries TRBV5-1 and TRBJ1-2, with TRBD1 identical over 11 bases. Germline V gene lookup returns CDR1 SGHRS and CDR2 YFSETQ. There are 14 residues in the CDR3. V lost 4 bases and J lost 6; bases outside the gene matches: 5. The CDR3 DNA follows: TGCGCCAGCAGCATCGGACAGGGGGCTGATGGCTACACCTTC. Its protein is CASSIGQGADGYTF.

This chain connects TRBV9 to TRBJ1-3; D unclear. Trimming removed 4 bases from V and 2 bases from J, with 13 bases in between. Per the germline V gene, CDR1 is SGDLS and CDR2 is YYNGEE. The CDR3 is 15 residues long. CDR3 loop: CASSPPWVAGNTIYF. CDR3 nucleotide sequence: TGTGCCAGCAGCCCTCCTTGGGTGGCTGGAAACACCATATATTTT.

The V and J genes are TRBV9 and TRBJ2-4; 12 bases align to TRBD2. The junction had 5 bases not matched to a gene; V was cut back by 4 bases and J by 6 bases. Per germline, CDR1 SGDLS and CDR2 YYNGEE. This CDR3 contains 15 residues. CDR3 region: CASSLTSGGVNIQYF. The CDR3 bases are TGTGCCAGCAGCCTGACTAGCGGGGGAGTAAACATTCAGTACTTC.

The chain carries TRBV2 and TRBJ2-7, with D unresolved. The CDR3 is made up of 15 amino acids. Trimming took 6 bases from V and 0 from J, leaving 15 bases between them. Germline loops: CDR1 SNHLY, CDR2 FYNNEI. The DNA for the CDR3 is TGTGCCAGCAGCTCCGGGCTAGGACCCTCCTACGAGCAGTACTTC. It yields the protein CASSSGLGPSYEQYF.

This clone was counted between two and nine times. This chain connects TRBV2 to TRBJ1-6; no clear D gene. Trimming stripped 4 bases from V and 5 bases from J, with 9 bases between. Germline CDR1 is SNHLY and CDR2 is FYNNEI. This CDR3 comprises 14 residues. The CDR3 spells CASSGPGNNSPLHF. Here the CDR3 DNA reads TGTGCCAGCAGTGGACCCGGGAATAATTCACCCCTCCACTTT.

In this sample, this clone is medium-sized (0.01 to 0.1%). The chain combines TRBV7-2 with TRBJ2-1; a possible D gene is TRBD1 (5 bases). This CDR3 comprises 16 residues. V was trimmed by 2 bases and J by 2 bases, leaving 13 bases between them. Germline V gene sequence: CDR1 SGHTA, CDR2 FQGNSA. The CDR3 region has the DNA TGTGCCAGCAGCTTAAGCAGGGCCCCCCCCTACAATGAGCAGTTCTTC. It codes for CASSLSRAPPYNEQFF.